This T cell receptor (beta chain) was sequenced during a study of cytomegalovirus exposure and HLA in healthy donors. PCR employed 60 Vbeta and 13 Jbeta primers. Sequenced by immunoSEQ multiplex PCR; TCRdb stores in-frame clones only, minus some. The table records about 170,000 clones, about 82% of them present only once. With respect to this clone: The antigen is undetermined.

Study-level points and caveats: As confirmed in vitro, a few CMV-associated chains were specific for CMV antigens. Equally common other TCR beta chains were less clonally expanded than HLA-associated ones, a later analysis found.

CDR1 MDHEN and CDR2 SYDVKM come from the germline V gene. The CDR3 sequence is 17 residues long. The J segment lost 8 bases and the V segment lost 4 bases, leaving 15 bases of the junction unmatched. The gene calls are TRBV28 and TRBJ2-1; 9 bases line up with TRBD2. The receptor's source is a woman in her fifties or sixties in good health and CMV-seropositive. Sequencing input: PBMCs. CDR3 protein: CASSSIANSGGGDEQFF. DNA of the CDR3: TGTGCCAGCAGTTCTATAGCGAATAGCGGGGGCGGGGATGAGCAGTTCTTC.